Presented here are 18 T cell receptor beta chains from one specimen sequenced in a study of blood T cell repertoires in COVID-19. Here immunoSEQ multiplex PCR was the method, and the copy in TCRdb shows in-frame clones only, minus some. The table has 200,000 to 250,000 clones, approximately 80% seen once. Input material: peripheral blood. The source of these receptors is a woman aged 45-65 years with acute or convalescent COVID-19.

The chain is built from TRBV5-4 and TRBJ1-1, with TRBD1 matching 8 bases. Germline CDR1 SGHNT, CDR2 YYREEE (reference sequence). The length of the CDR3 is 16 residues. Trimming removed 4 bases from V and 5 bases from J; junction bases left unmatched: 13. The CDR3 is CASSIGQGRLRTEAFF. The CDR3 DNA is TGTGCCAGCAGCATAGGACAGGGAAGGCTCCGGACTGAAGCTTTCTTT.

The chain has TRBV18 and TRBJ2-2; the match to TRBD1 covers 7 bases. Trimming took 2 bases from V and 2 from J; bases not matched to a gene: 5. CDR1 and CDR2 (germline): KGHSH, LQKENI. The CDR3 has 16 residues. The CDR3 is CASSPRTGVNTGELFF. The CDR3 DNA reads TGTGCCAGCTCACCAAGGACAGGCGTAAACACCGGGGAGCTGTTTTTT.

The chain uses TRBV28 and TRBJ2-2, with D perhaps matching TRBD2 (6 bases). This CDR3 is 15 amino acids long. Trimming left V 0 bases short and J 7 bases short, with 12 bases between. The germline V gene has CDR1 MDHEN and CDR2 SYDVKM. The CDR3, as DNA: TGTGCCAGCAGTTTATGGAGTAGCGGAGACGGGGAGCTGTTTTTT. Translated: CASSLWSSGDGELFF.

The chain recombines TRBV25-1 with TRBJ1-5; TRBD1 matches 9 bases. Germline-derived CDR1 and CDR2 are MGHDK and SYGVNS. Trimming at V came to 5 bases and at J to 4 bases, leaving 3 bases not matched to a gene. The CDR3 is 14 residues long. The CDR3 DNA follows: TGTGCCAGCAGTCAGACAGGGGGTAATCAGCCCCAGCATTTT. Protein sequence: CASSQTGGNQPQHF.

This clone was seen a single time. The chain employs TRBV27 and TRBJ1-6; D is unclear. V lost 4 bases and J 0 bases, leaving 7 bases between the germline ends. In germline, CDR1 is MNHEY, CDR2 SMNVEV (reference sequence). The CDR3 runs to 15 residues. CDR3 protein: CASSSPSSYNSPLHF. The CDR3 DNA follows: TGTGCCAGCAGTTCCCCGAGCTCCTATAATTCACCCCTCCACTTT.

In this sample, this clone turned up once. The CDR3 sequence: CASSLGGVNQPQHF. For the CDR3, the DNA is TGTGCCAGCAGCTTGGGCGGCGTCAATCAGCCCCAGCATTTT. V is TRBV5-6 and J is TRBJ1-5; D gene uncertain. The CDR3 spans 14 residues. Germline lookup yields CDR1 SGHDT and CDR2 YYEEEE. V lost 0 bases, J lost 3 bases, and 7 bases lay in between. Complete variable domain (other parts from reference TRBV5-6 and TRBJ1-5): DAGVTQSPTHLIKTRGQQVTLRCSPKSGHDTVSWYQQALGQGPQFIFQYYEEEERQRGNFPDRFSGHQFPNYSSELNVNALLLGDSALYLCASSLGGVNQPQHFGDGTRLSIL.

Notes on this clone: The sample contains more than one DNA sequence encoding this CDR3. The chain uses TRBV10-3 and TRBJ2-5, with D possibly being TRBD1 (5 bases). This CDR3 contains 12 residues. The germline V gene encodes CDR1 ENHRY and CDR2 SYGVKD. V dropped 8 bases and J dropped 5 bases, with 12 bases sitting between them. The CDR3 DNA is TGTGCCATCGGAACAGGAGTGGAGACCCAGTACTTC. Its protein product is CAIGTGVETQYF.

Here the CDR3 DNA reads TGTGCCAGCAGCCTCCAGGGGAGAAGTTCACCCCTCCACTTT. It is translated as CASSLQGRSSPLHF. The V gene is TRBV3-1 (or the pseudogene TRBV3-2), the J gene TRBJ1-6, with D possibly matching TRBD1 (6 bases). The CDR3 spans 14 residues. Between the trimmed V and J ends, which lost 4 bases and 9 bases, there was a span of 13 bases. The germline gives CDR1 LGHDT, CDR2 YNNKEL (reference sequence).

The chain couples TRBV12-5 to TRBJ2-1; tentatively, D is TRBD1 (6 bases). The CDR3 length is 17 residues. The germline gives CDR1 LGHNT, CDR2 FRNRAP. V dropped 0 bases and J dropped 9 bases, with 21 bases sitting between them. The CDR3: CASGLVLGDNAVGEQFF. CDR3 coding DNA: TGTGCTAGTGGTTTGGTACTGGGGGACAACGCAGTAGGTGAGCAGTTCTTC.

The genes are TRBV6-2 or TRBV6-3 and TRBJ1-1; D is undetermined. The CDR3 runs 13 residues. Germline loops: CDR1 MNHEY, CDR2 SVGEGT. The V end was cut by 4 bases, the J end by 0 bases, with 6 bases between. This CDR3 reads CASSLRMNTEAFF. In DNA, the CDR3 is TGTGCCAGCAGTTTGCGGATGAACACTGAAGCTTTCTTT.

The chain is built from TRBV6-5 and TRBJ1-1; TRBD1 matches at 7 bases. Germline CDR1 MNHEY, CDR2 SVGAGI. The CDR3 totals 13 residues. Germline trimming cut 6 bases from V and 8 bases from J; bases unmatched to any gene: 9. DNA for the CDR3: TGTGCCAGCAGCCAGATCCCGGGACAGGAAGCTTTCTTT. Amino acid sequence: CASSQIPGQEAFF.

The V and J genes are TRBV7-9 and TRBJ2-1, with unresolved D. The V and J ends lost 5 bases and 8 bases respectively, with 19 bases between them. The CDR3 has 15 residues. CDR1 and CDR2 (germline): SEHNR, FQNEAQ (reference sequence). The CDR3 protein is CASSPDLGGWDEQFF. CDR3 sequence (DNA): TGTGCCAGCAGCCCAGACTTAGGTGGGTGGGATGAGCAGTTCTTC.

The V call is TRBV5-1, the J call TRBJ2-1; 9 nucleotides agree with TRBD1. J gave up 8 bases and V 1 base, and 10 bases lay outside the gene matches. From germline, CDR1 is SGHRS and CDR2 YFSETQ. This CDR3 contains 16 residues. CDR3 region: CASSLNTGQGRHEQFF. In DNA, the CDR3 is TGCGCCAGCAGCTTGAATACCGGACAGGGGAGGCATGAGCAGTTCTTC. Based on the CDR3 plus reference TRBV5-1 and TRBJ2-1, the full variable domain is KAGVTQTPRYLIKTRGQQVTLSCSPISGHRSVSWYQQTPGQGLQFLFEYFSETQRNKGNFPGRFSGRQFSNSRSEMNVSTLELGDSALYLCASSLNTGQGRHEQFFGPGTRLTVL.

This chain uses TRBV19 with TRBJ2-1; maybe TRBD2 (6 bases). CDR1 is LNHDA, CDR2 SQIVND, per germline (reference sequence). Trimming removed 5 bases at V and 7 bases at J, with 24 bases between. This CDR3 has 17 amino acids. Here the CDR3 reads CASSEGRVGLFSNEQFF. The DNA for the CDR3 is TGTGCCAGTAGTGAAGGCAGGGTAGGACTATTTTCGAATGAGCAGTTCTTC.

CDR3 DNA sequence: TGTGCCAGCAGCTTAGCGCATCAGGGGGGATATGGCTACACCTTC. Translated, it gives CASSLAHQGGYGYTF. The V gene is TRBV7-2, the J gene TRBJ1-2, with 7 bases identical to TRBD1. The CDR3 is 15 amino acids. Germline values: CDR1 SGHTA, CDR2 FQGNSA. V trimming: 0 bases; J trimming: 5 bases; junction bases outside the gene matches: 6.

The chain couples TRBV6-2 or TRBV6-3 to TRBJ2-3; D call uncertain. The V end lost 0 bases, the J end lost 5 bases, and 9 bases lay between the germline ends. CDR3 length: 14 residues. Germline assignment: CDR1 MNHEY and CDR2 SVGEGT. The CDR3 DNA follows: TGTGCCAGCAGTTACTCTAGATATAAAGATACGCAGTATTTT. Encoded protein: CASSYSRYKDTQYF.

The chain recombines TRBV5-1 with TRBJ2-2, with 10 bases aligning to TRBD1. Looked up from germline, CDR1 is SGHRS and CDR2 is YFSETQ. With V trimmed by 4 bases and J by 4 bases, 4 bases remained unmatched. The length of the CDR3 is 15 residues. In nucleotides, the CDR3 is TGCGCCAGCAGCCCGGACAGGGGGGGCACCGGGGAGCTGTTTTTT. This gives the protein CASSPDRGGTGELFF.

The rearrangement uses TRBV5-1 and TRBJ1-2, with D hard to call. The V end lost 5 bases, the J end lost 5 bases, and 13 bases lay between the germline ends. Germline assignment: CDR1 SGHRS and CDR2 YFSETQ. This CDR3 has 13 amino acids. CDR3 DNA sequence: TGCGCCAGCAGTCGCGAAAGCTTGTATGGCTACACCTTC. Translation: CASSRESLYGYTF.